This T cell receptor (beta chain) was retrieved from a study of T cell changes during pregnancy in multiple sclerosis. Trimming left V 1 base short and J 1 base short, with 9 bases between. Germline CDR1 MDHEN, CDR2 SYDVKM. This CDR3 region has 15 residues. Assay: immunoSEQ multiplex PCR; the TCRdb copy retains only in-frame clones and omits some. The sample lists about 40,000 clones, around nine tenths occurring once. V gene TRBV28 combines with J gene TRBJ2-3; TRBD2 is a possible D gene (7 bases). This specimen consisted of CD4+ T cells from peripheral blood mononuclear cells, obtained before pregnancy. The TCR was taken from a female donor with multiple sclerosis, enrolled in a pregnancy study. The CDR3 DNA follows: TGTGCCAGCAGTTTATCGGGGGGCGGCACAGATACGCAGTATTTT. Translated: CASSLSGGGTDTQYF.